These 4 T cell receptor beta chains originate from one sample sequenced in a study of chemoradiotherapy in HPV16-positive cancers. Sequenced by immunoSEQ multiplex PCR; TCRdb stores in-frame clones only, minus some. The data contain about 5,900 clones, more than 60% of them singletons. The sample here was tumor tissue, taken from a patient who underwent chemoradiotherapy. The receptors derive from a human donor with HPV-associated anogenital cancer.

This chain uses TRBV15 with TRBJ1-2, with D unclear. Germline-derived CDR1 and CDR2 are LNHNV and YYDKDF (reference sequence). The CDR3 runs 17 residues. V was shortened by 1 base and J by 8 bases, with 23 bases between the two germline ends. The CDR3 protein is CATSRVGRSVQLYGYTF. CDR3 DNA: TGTGCCACCAGCAGAGTGGGGAGGAGCGTACAGTTGTACGGCTACACCTTC.

This clone appeared a few times. The chain links TRBV5-1 to TRBJ2-2; possible D gene TRBD2, 5 bases. CDR1 is SGHRS and CDR2 is YFSETQ in the germline V gene. This CDR3 has 15 amino acids. V lost 2 bases to trimming and J lost 2 bases, with 10 bases between them. DNA for the CDR3: TGCGCCAGCAGCTTTGGAGGAATCAACACCGGGGAGCTGTTTTTT. Translation gives CASSFGGINTGELFF.

The genes are TRBV11-1 and TRBJ1-1, with no clear D. V lost 0 bases and J lost 8, with 10 bases in between. Germline CDR1 SGHAT, CDR2 FQDESV (reference sequence). The CDR3 has 13 amino acids. The CDR3 DNA sequence: TGTGCCAGCAGCTTAGCGGGGTCCCGCGAAGCTTTCTTT. This encodes CASSLAGSREAFF.

This chain joins TRBV19 and TRBJ2-7, with D perhaps matching TRBD1 (6 bases). This CDR3 contains 13 residues. Germline CDR1 reads LNHDA; CDR2 reads SQIVND (reference sequence). The germline V and J ends were trimmed by 3 bases and 8 bases, with 14 bases remaining between them. The DNA of the CDR3 is TGTGCCAGTAGTATGCAACAGGGCCACAAGCAGTACTTC. It encodes CASSMQQGHKQYF.